This paragraph covers one T cell receptor beta chain sequence. These data come from a study of human T cells and chemical hapten exposure. TCRdb re-derived calls from the RACE reads in MiXCR, one entry per CDR3 protein. The sample contains 180,000 or so distinct CDR3 sequences, under 25% of which appear only once. Time point denoted: patch test 1, 2 weeks after DPC sensitization. Treatment noted: therapeutic diphenylcyclopropenone sensitization with weekly scalp DPC. Germline-derived CDR1 and CDR2 are DFQATT and SNEGSKA (reference sequence). The germline V and J ends were trimmed by 0 bases and 7 bases, with 16 bases remaining between them. CDR3 length: 15 amino acids.

The sequence derives from a woman aged 45-65 years with alopecia areata. Some clones in this sample may be carry-over from other donors' samples. The chain couples TRBV20-1 to TRBJ1-5; TRBD1 might be the D (6 bases). This material consisted of whole blood, taken in connection with sensitization to the hapten diphenylcyclopropenone (DPC). CDR3 loop: CSARDNGGRGQPQHF. The CDR3 coding sequence is TGCAGTGCTAGAGATAACGGCGGCAGGGGCCAGCCCCAGCATTTT.